This TCR beta chain was identified in a study of cytomegalovirus exposure and HLA in healthy donors. The study's findings and limits: Later analysis identified around 15,000 TCR beta sequences associated with HLA alleles, using a false discovery rate threshold of 0.05. The study labeled more than 150 TCR beta chains cytomegalovirus-associated. Data from an earlier analysis indicated that most TCR beta V segments were productive either about 87% or about 30% of the time.

Use of 60 Vbeta and 13 Jbeta primers characterized the PCR. Sequencing used immunoSEQ multiplex PCR; TCRdb keeps in-frame clones, though not all of them. Among about 120,000 clones listed, around 70% were seen once. A few counts support this clone. Its antigen is as yet unknown. V was shortened by 3 bases and J by 7 bases, with 12 bases between the two germline ends. The germline V gene encodes CDR1 MDHEN and CDR2 SYDVKM. The length of the CDR3 is 13 residues. The chain recombines TRBV28 with TRBJ1-1; D is uncertain. The TCR was taken from a woman between 45 and 60 years old in good health and CMV-seropositive. What was sequenced was PBMCs. The CDR3 nucleotides are TGTGCCAGCAGTTTCCACAGATCGGATGAAGCTTTCTTT. Protein: CASSFHRSDEAFF.